This TCR beta chain was identified in a study of shared clonotypes between healthy human individuals (TCRdb year 2020). About the investigation overall: The cohort included three men and two women between 18 and 49 years of age. Each donor's leukapheresis produced roughly between roughly 0.85 and 9.5 billion PBMCs. Different laboratories and diverse techniques were used to prepare libraries and sequence TCR repertoires, to increase sequencing depth and limit assay-specific biases. Per donor, three plates each were used for CD4 naive and CD4 memory, two for CD8 naive, and one for CD8 memory. To estimate repertoire size and how much clonotypes are shared between individuals, the study performed deep sequencing of blood TCR repertoires from roughly five healthy adults.

Using the deep immunoSEQ assay, multiplex PCR amplified TCR CDR3 regions from genomic DNA. Extracted genomic DNA from each cell subset was spread evenly across all wells of several immunoSEQ 96-well plates, with each plate serving as a replicate. For sorted subsets, each replicate PCR was loaded with approximately 0.2 ug genomic DNA, equivalent to 32,000 or so T cell genomes. Purified libraries were measured with a Qubit 3.0 fluorometer, size-checked on a Bioanalyzer 2100, and measured again with the KAPA Library Quantification kit. Every immunoSEQ 96-well plate was sequenced on a separate single-read 150-cycle Illumina NextSeq 550 flow cell. Processing in the source paper ran as follows. The immunoSEQ output contained only junctional sequences without quality scores, so filtering could not match that applied to full-length reads. To assign V/J genes and CDR3, sequences were annotated using PyIR, a Python wrapper for IgBLAST v1.9, with IMGT germline references. Reads were filtered out if the reads had weak V/J assignments (E-value above 1e-6), no CDR3, stop codons, out-of-frame junctions, or ambiguous translated residues. V3J clonotypes were defined by identical inferred V gene, J gene, and CDR3 amino acid sequence. Percentage overlap between repertoires was computed as shared unique clonotypes divided by the size of the smaller repertoire. Repertoire richness was assessed with RTK rarefaction, the Chao1 estimator, and Recon v2.1 estimates of unobserved clonotypes. For all TCRbeta clonotypes obtained by the gDNA method from a few donors, generation probabilities were computed with OLGA. In its TCRdb copy, this immuneACCESS table keeps in-frame sequences only and misses some clones. Where compared with another copy, unresolved V genes explain less than half of these, and the others have no known cause. That table supplies the V and J calls and clone size; D and trimming were determined from the DNA. Here the sample has about 2.3 million clones; 85% to 95% occur a single time. 0.37% of the sample is held by the ten biggest clonotypes.

The germline V end is reduced by 2 bases and the J end by 0 bases; junction bases left unmatched: 11. The CDR3 has 18 amino acids, counting the end cysteine and phenylalanine. Here the CDR3 DNA is all that survives: 54 bases in frame from base 1. The CDR1 and CDR2 encoded by the germline V gene (reference sequence) are GTSNPN and SVGIG. The donors were healthy, HIV-negative adults with no recently reported acute infections or vaccinations. Only Caucasian adults living in Nashville, Tennessee, USA were represented among the donors. CD4+ T cells were enriched by magnetic negative selection; naive cells were then positively selected on CD45RA, and the negative fraction formed the memory subset. Blood was obtained by leukapheresis, after which PBMCs were separated by Ficoll-Histopaque density gradient centrifugation and cryopreserved in liquid nitrogen vapor phase. Purity and quantity of every magnetically sorted T cell population were checked by analytical flow cytometry. Genomic DNA was isolated from every sorted fraction and measured by UV absorbance on a Nanodrop 2000c.

Regarding this clone: Its recognized antigen is unknown. Base qualities are not recorded, but no much larger clone differs from it by a single base.

What the research found in general, with its limitations: Only blood was sampled, and tissue TCR repertoires likely differ from those in blood. Pairwise subsampling led to the expectation that sequencing depth would affect the degree of clonotype sharing among donors. Naive subsets generally had larger estimated clonotype richness than memory subsets. Because the study included a small number of donors, the genetic and exposure-history diversity represented was limited. Even with the large sequencing depth, rarefaction of the sorted-subset datasets indicated that sequencing was incomplete. Compared with non-shared clonotypes, clonotypes shared by all four sorted-subset donors had higher generation probabilities. When several donors were compared, the shared fraction of clonotypes was roughly 4.8% for naive CD4, roughly 3.4% for naive CD8, 2.3% for memory CD4, and 0.4% for memory CD8.

The sequence is built from TRBV30 and TRBJ2-3; 10 middle bases align to TRBD2. The sample comprised naive CD4+ T cells from PBMCs. What this sample's cell subset or site label stands for: CD45RA+ positively selected. The origin of this receptor is a man in his late teens or twenties in good health. Some clones in this sample may be carry-over from other donors' samples. The CDR3 sequence is CAWSFGHGLADSTDTQYF. Read as DNA, the sequence is TGTGCCTGGAGTTTTGGACACGGACTAGCGGATAGCACAGATACGCAGTATTTT.